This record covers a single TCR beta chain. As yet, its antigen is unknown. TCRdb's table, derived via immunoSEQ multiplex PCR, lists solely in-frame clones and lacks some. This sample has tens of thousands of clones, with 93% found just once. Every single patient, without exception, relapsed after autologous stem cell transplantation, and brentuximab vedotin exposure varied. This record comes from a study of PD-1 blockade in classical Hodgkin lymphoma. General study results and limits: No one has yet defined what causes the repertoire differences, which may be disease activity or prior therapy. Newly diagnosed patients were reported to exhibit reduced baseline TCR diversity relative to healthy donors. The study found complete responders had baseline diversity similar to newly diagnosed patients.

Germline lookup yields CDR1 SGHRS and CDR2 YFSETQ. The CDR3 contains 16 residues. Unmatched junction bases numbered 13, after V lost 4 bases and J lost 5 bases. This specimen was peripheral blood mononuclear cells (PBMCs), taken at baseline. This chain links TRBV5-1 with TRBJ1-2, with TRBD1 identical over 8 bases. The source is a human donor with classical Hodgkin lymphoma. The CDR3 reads CASSRVPDREGYGYTF. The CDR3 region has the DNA TGCGCCAGCAGCCGCGTCCCGGACAGGGAAGGGTATGGCTACACCTTC.